The 17 T cell receptor beta chains reported below all come from one sample, sequenced in a study of cytomegalovirus exposure and HLA in healthy donors. Vbeta (60) and Jbeta (13) primers were used in the PCR. Clones were read by immunoSEQ multiplex PCR, and TCRdb kept only the in-frame ones, dropping some. In the table there are 150,000 to 200,000 clones, over 70% of which are singletons. The source material was PBMCs. The receptors were sampled from a woman aged 30 to 39 in good health and CMV-seronegative.

The chain has TRBV7-3 and TRBJ2-6, with unresolved D. V lost 5 bases and J 4 bases, leaving 9 bases between the germline ends. Germline V CDR1 and CDR2: SGHTA, FQGTGA. This CDR3 is built from 14 residues. CDR3 protein: CASSPQSGANVLTF. The DNA of the CDR3 is TGTGCCAGCAGCCCTCAGTCAGGGGCCAACGTCCTGACTTTC.

The chain uses TRBV14 and TRBJ2-4; 11 nucleotides align to TRBD1. This CDR3 is built from 19 residues. After removal of 1 base from V and 0 bases from J, the junction contained 8 bases not matched to a gene. Germline V CDR1 and CDR2: SGHDN, FVKESK. CDR3 DNA: TGTGCCAGCAGCCAAGCAAGGGGACAGGGGGGATCAGCCAAAAACATTCAGTACTTC. Amino acid sequence: CASSQARGQGGSAKNIQYF.

The gene calls are TRBV19 and TRBJ2-2, with TRBD1 as a possible D gene (5 bases). Germline CDR1 is LNHDA and CDR2 is SQIVND (reference sequence). Trimming removed 5 bases at V and 4 bases at J, with 5 bases between. This CDR3 is built from 12 residues. CDR3 amino acids: CASSDSTGELFF. The CDR3 DNA sequence: TGTGCCAGTAGTGACAGCACCGGGGAGCTGTTTTTT.

This rearrangement joins TRBV27 to TRBJ2-5, with 8 bases fitting TRBD1. Germline loops: CDR1 MNHEY, CDR2 SMNVEV (reference sequence). The CDR3 is 16 residues long. J gave up 5 bases and V 3 bases, and 11 bases lay outside the gene matches. The DNA for the CDR3 is TGTGCCAGCAGTTTCGTCCGGGACAGGAAACGGGAGACCCAGTACTTC. It is translated as CASSFVRDRKRETQYF.

The chain recombines TRBV2 with TRBJ2-1; the match to TRBD2 covers 11 bases. CDR1 SNHLY and CDR2 FYNNEI come from the germline V gene. The CDR3 sequence is 19 residues long. The ends lost 2 bases at V and 4 bases at J; junction bases unmatched: 13. The CDR3 DNA reads as TGTGCCAGCAGTGAATCGCCCGGCTTACTAGCGGGAGCGTACAATGAGCAGTTCTTC. The encoded protein is CASSESPGLLAGAYNEQFF.

V gene TRBV7-2 combines with J gene TRBJ2-1, with a weak D call TRBD1 (6 bases). The CDR3 sequence is 16 residues long. Germline CDR1 and CDR2: SGHTA and FQGNSA. Trimming cost V 0 bases and J 4 bases, with 13 bases left between them. The CDR3 region is CASSLAHRVRYNEQFF. The CDR3, as DNA: TGTGCCAGCAGCTTAGCACACAGGGTTAGATACAATGAGCAGTTCTTC.

The V and J genes are TRBV4-2 and TRBJ2-5, with D perhaps matching TRBD2 (6 bases). Per the germline V gene, CDR1 is LGHNA and CDR2 is YNFKEQ. Trimming cost V 4 bases and J 5 bases, with 14 bases left between them. The CDR3 sequence is 14 residues long. CDR3 sequence (DNA): TGTGCCAGCAGCCCGACTAGGATCGGGGAGACCCAGTACTTC. It encodes CASSPTRIGETQYF.

The gene calls are TRBV27 and TRBJ1-4, with D possibly being TRBD1 (5 bases). Between the trimmed V and J ends, which lost 6 bases and 3 bases, there was a span of 11 bases. Germline CDR1 and CDR2: MNHEY and SMNVEV (reference sequence). The CDR3 is made up of 14 amino acids. The chain's CDR3 is CASRPDSSNEKLFF. The CDR3 bases are TGTGCCAGCAGACCCGACAGCTCTAATGAAAAACTGTTTTTT.

This chain uses TRBV13 with TRBJ2-1, with TRBD2 matching 13 bases. In germline, CDR1 is PRHDT, CDR2 FYEKMQ (reference sequence). This CDR3 region has 18 residues. Germline trimming cut 0 bases from V and 5 bases from J; bases unmatched to any gene: 7. The CDR3 spells CASSLGGLAGLVDNEQFF. CDR3 in DNA: TGTGCCAGCAGCTTAGGGGGACTAGCGGGACTCGTCGACAATGAGCAGTTCTTC.

The chain carries TRBV19 and TRBJ1-5; no reliable D call. The CDR3 contains 17 residues. The germline V gene has CDR1 LNHDA and CDR2 SQIVND (reference sequence). Trimming shortened V by 3 bases and J by 7 bases, and 22 bases separated the two germline ends. In nucleotides, the CDR3 is TGTGCCAGTAGTATTGGGGATTATGGGAGTCGAATCCAGCCCCAGCATTTT. Residues: CASSIGDYGSRIQPQHF.

The chain recombines TRBV5-1 with TRBJ1-1; D not certain. Trimming shortened V by 3 bases and J by 2 bases, and 8 bases separated the two germline ends. The germline gives CDR1 SGHRS, CDR2 YFSETQ. The CDR3 contains 13 residues. In DNA form, the CDR3 reads TGCGCCAGCAGCTCAACACCTAACACTGAAGCTTTCTTT. Its protein product is CASSSTPNTEAFF.

This sequence joins TRBV2 and TRBJ1-2, with TRBD1 matching 7 bases. Germline loops: CDR1 SNHLY, CDR2 FYNNEI. The CDR3 covers 12 residues. After removal of 4 bases from V and 7 bases from J, the junction contained 3 bases not matched to a gene. The CDR3 reads CASSATGVGYTF. Written as DNA, the CDR3 is TGTGCCAGCAGTGCTACAGGGGTTGGCTACACCTTC.

This sequence joins TRBV7-8 and TRBJ1-1; 8 nucleotides line up with TRBD1. After removal of 5 bases from V and 0 bases from J, the junction contained 17 bases not matched to a gene. This CDR3 is 19 amino acids long. Germline V gene data show CDR1 as SGHVS and CDR2 as FQNEAQ. DNA of the CDR3: TGTGCCAGCAGCGCGCGACCTGGACAGGGACTCCTCATGAACACTGAAGCTTTCTTT. Residues: CASSARPGQGLLMNTEAFF.

The chain uses TRBV11-2 and TRBJ1-1, with 9 nucleotides matching TRBD1. V dropped 5 bases and J dropped 5; count of bases not matched to a gene: 6. The CDR3 consists of 14 residues. The germline V gene encodes CDR1 SGHAT and CDR2 FQNNGV. CDR3 bases: TGTGCCAGCAGCCGGGGACAGGGTGGGACTGAAGCTTTCTTT. Protein product: CASSRGQGGTEAFF.

The V gene is TRBV4-3, the J gene TRBJ1-3; D remains ambiguous. Looked up from germline, CDR1 is LGHNA and CDR2 is YSLEER. The V gene lost 1 base and the J gene lost 4 bases, with 11 bases spanning the gap. This CDR3 comprises 15 residues. The CDR3 coding sequence is TGCGCCAGCAGCCAAGGGGCCCTTTCCGGAAACACCATATATTTT. This codes for CASSQGALSGNTIYF.

The chain recombines TRBV10-2 with TRBJ2-7, with TRBD1 identical over 7 bases. Trimming took 5 bases from V and 4 from J; bases not matched to a gene: 11. Germline CDR1 is WSHSY and CDR2 is SAAADI. The CDR3 is 15 amino acids. CDR3 DNA sequence: TGCGCCAGCAGTATAGTAGGGGGCTTGATTTACGAGCAGTACTTC. Its protein product is CASSIVGGLIYEQYF.

In regard to this clone: One end of the junction varies from germline; a read error may be responsible. This rearrangement joins TRBV18 to TRBJ2-1, with TRBD1 identical over 12 bases. Germline CDR1 is KGHSH and CDR2 is LQKENI. This CDR3 is built from 16 residues. DNA for the CDR3: TGTGCCAGCTCCCCACTTGGGACAGGGGGCGCGGATGAGCAGTTCTTC. Residues: CASSPLGTGGADEQFF.